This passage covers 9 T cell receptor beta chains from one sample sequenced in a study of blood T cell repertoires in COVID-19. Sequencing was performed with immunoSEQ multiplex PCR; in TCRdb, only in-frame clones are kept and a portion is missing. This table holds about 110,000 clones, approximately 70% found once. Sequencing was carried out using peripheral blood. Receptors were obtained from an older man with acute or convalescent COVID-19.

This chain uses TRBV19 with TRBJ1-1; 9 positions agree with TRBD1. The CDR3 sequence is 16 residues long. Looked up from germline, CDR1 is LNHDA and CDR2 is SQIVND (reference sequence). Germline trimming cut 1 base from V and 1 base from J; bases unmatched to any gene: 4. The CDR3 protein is CASSIGDRVSNTEAFF. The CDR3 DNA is TGTGCCAGTAGTATAGGGGACAGGGTGTCGAACACTGAAGCTTTCTTT.

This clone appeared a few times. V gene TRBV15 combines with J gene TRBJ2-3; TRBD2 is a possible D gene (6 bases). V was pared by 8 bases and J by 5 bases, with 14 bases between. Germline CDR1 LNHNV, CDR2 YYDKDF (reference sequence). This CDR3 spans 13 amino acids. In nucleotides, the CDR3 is TGTGCCACCGCTGGGGGGTTTCGAGATACGCAGTATTTT. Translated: CATAGGFRDTQYF.

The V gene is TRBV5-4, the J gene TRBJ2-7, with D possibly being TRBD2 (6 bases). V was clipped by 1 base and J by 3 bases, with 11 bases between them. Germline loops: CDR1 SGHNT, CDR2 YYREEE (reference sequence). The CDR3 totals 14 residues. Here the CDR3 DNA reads TGTGCCAGCAGCTTGTCTCCTAGCGACTACGAGCAGTACTTC. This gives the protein CASSLSPSDYEQYF.

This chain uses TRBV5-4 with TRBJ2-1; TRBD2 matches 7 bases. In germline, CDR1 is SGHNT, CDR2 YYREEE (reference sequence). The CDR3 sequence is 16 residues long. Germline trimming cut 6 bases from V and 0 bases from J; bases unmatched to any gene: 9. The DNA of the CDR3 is TGTGCCAGCACCCCCGGTGGCGGGAGCTCCTACAATGAGCAGTTCTTC. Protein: CASTPGGGSSYNEQFF.

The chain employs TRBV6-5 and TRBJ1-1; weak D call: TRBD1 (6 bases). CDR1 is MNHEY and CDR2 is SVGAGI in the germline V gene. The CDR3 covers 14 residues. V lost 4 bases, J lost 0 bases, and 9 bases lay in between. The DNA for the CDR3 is TGTGCCAGCAGTTCCGGGACAATGAACACTGAAGCTTTCTTT. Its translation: CASSSGTMNTEAFF.

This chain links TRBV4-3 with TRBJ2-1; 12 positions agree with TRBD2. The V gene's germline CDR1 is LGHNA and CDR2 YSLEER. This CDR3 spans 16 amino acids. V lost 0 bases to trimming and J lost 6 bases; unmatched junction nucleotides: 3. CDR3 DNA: TGCGCCAGCAGCCAAGATGGGACTAGCGGGCCCAATGAGCAGTTCTTC. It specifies CASSQDGTSGPNEQFF.

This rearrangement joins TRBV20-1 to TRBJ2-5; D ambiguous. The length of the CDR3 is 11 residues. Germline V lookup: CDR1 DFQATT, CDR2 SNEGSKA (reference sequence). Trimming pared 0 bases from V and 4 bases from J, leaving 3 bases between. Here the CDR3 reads CSARDLETQYF. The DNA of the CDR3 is TGCAGTGCTAGAGATCTAGAGACCCAGTACTTC.

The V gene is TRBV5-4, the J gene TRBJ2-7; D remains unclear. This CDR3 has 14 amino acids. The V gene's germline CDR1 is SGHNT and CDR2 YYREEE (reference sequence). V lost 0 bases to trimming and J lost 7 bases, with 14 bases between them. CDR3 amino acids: CASSLDLESWEQYF. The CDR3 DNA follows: TGTGCCAGCAGCTTGGATCTGGAGAGTTGGGAGCAGTACTTC.

The CDR3 nucleotides read TGTGCCAGCAGCTCCGGGAAGGGAACCTATGGCTACACCTTC. Amino acid sequence: CASSSGKGTYGYTF. The rearrangement links TRBV11-2 to TRBJ1-2, with D unresolved. Trimming removed 4 bases at V and 4 bases at J, with 13 bases between. Germline CDR1 is SGHAT and CDR2 is FQNNGV. The CDR3 extends over 14 amino acids.